A selection of T cell receptor beta chains follows, all from one sample in a study of T cell responses to AZD1222 COVID-19 vaccine. Clones were sequenced by immunoSEQ multiplex PCR, and TCRdb holds only the in-frame ones, with some missing. In the table there are under 150,000 clones, about 94% of which are singletons. The sequencing used peripheral blood, collected on day 0 of AZD1222 vaccination. Receptors were obtained from an adult in good health. Each CDR3 is given with its conserved first and last residue. The D gene is left open where the match is weak. Clone size is shown for a subset of rows, as once, few, many or a class of expanded clone.

DNA: TGTGCCAGCAGCCCAGGGGGGTCGTTGGGACAGAACACTGAAGCTTTCTTT
CDR3: CASSPGGSLGQNTEAFF
D: TRBD1
J: TRBJ1-1
size: .
V: TRBV11-3

DNA: TGTGCCAGCAGTGATACCGGATACAATCAGCCCCAGCATTTT
CDR3: CASSDTGYNQPQHF
D: .
J: TRBJ1-5
size: .
V: TRBV28

DNA: TGTGCCAGCAGCGACAGGGCGGGTGGCTACACCTTC
CDR3: CASSDRAGGYTF
D: TRBD1
J: TRBJ1-2
size: .
V: TRBV12-3/TRBV12-4

DNA: TGTGCCAGCAGCGTAGGTAGCAGCGCTAGGGAAAAACTGTTTTTT
CDR3: CASSVGSSAREKLFF
D: .
J: TRBJ1-4
size: once
V: TRBV9

DNA: TGTGCCAGCCAAGAGGGGGGGTACAATGAGCAGTTCTTC
CDR3: CASQEGGYNEQFF
D: .
J: TRBJ2-1
size: .
V: TRBV11-2

DNA: TGTGCCAGCAGCCAAGACGGTGCAGGAACTTTCCTCCACTTT
CDR3: CASSQDGAGTFLHF
D: .
J: TRBJ1-6
size: .
V: TRBV3-1/TRBV3-2

DNA: TGTGCCAGCAGTGAAGAGCTAGCGGGGGCCCATGATGAGCAGTTCTTC
CDR3: CASSEELAGAHDEQFF
D: TRBD2
J: TRBJ2-1
size: .
V: TRBV2

DNA: TGCGCCAGCAGTGAGCGTCAGACCGTGACCTACGAGCAGTACTTC
CDR3: CASSERQTVTYEQYF
D: .
J: TRBJ2-7
size: .
V: TRBV10-1

DNA: TGTGCCAGCAGCCAATCAACAGGATCCCTTCACACTGAAGCTTTCTTT
CDR3: CASSQSTGSLHTEAFF
D: .
J: TRBJ1-1
size: once
V: TRBV14

DNA: TGCAGCGCCCACGACTCTGACAGGGCGGCTATTTCGGATGGCTACACCTTC
CDR3: CSAHDSDRAAISDGYTF
D: TRBD1
J: TRBJ1-2
size: .
V: TRBV29-1

DNA: TGTGCCAGCAGTTACTTGGCAGGGGCGGGAAATGAGCAGTTCTTC
CDR3: CASSYLAGAGNEQFF
D: .
J: TRBJ2-1
size: many
V: TRBV6-2/TRBV6-3

DNA: TGTGCCAGCAGCTTAGGAGGGATGAACACTGAAGCTTTCTTT
CDR3: CASSLGGMNTEAFF
D: .
J: TRBJ1-1
size: .
V: TRBV7-8

DNA: TGTGCCAGTAGCCGTGGACTAGCGGGGGGAACTTACAATGAGCAGTTCTTC
CDR3: CASSRGLAGGTYNEQFF
D: TRBD2
J: TRBJ2-1
size: .
V: TRBV19

DNA: TGTGCCAGCAGCCAAGAGGCCACCTGGCAAGAGACCCAGTACTTC
CDR3: CASSQEATWQETQYF
D: .
J: TRBJ2-5
size: .
V: TRBV4-2

DNA: TGTGCCAGCAGCCGAGGAGGCCAAGAGACCCAGTACTTC
CDR3: CASSRGGQETQYF
D: .
J: TRBJ2-5
size: .
V: TRBV11-2

DNA: TGTGCCAGTAGTATTGAGGGGCTCACCTACGAGCAGTACTTC
CDR3: CASSIEGLTYEQYF
D: .
J: TRBJ2-7
size: .
V: TRBV19

DNA: TGTGCCATCAGTGAGAATAGCGGGTCTTACAATGAGCAGTTCTTC
CDR3: CAISENSGSYNEQFF
D: TRBD2
J: TRBJ2-1
size: .
V: TRBV10-3

DNA: TGTGCCAGTAGTAGCCGACAGGGCCAGGGGGAAAAACTGTTTTTT
CDR3: CASSSRQGQGEKLFF
D: TRBD1
J: TRBJ1-4
size: .
V: TRBV19